This TCR beta chain was profiled in a study of T cell responses to AZD1222 COVID-19 vaccine. Study details: It was second doses at about 4 or about 12 weeks that were pooled. Findings and limits, study-wide: Of the AZD1222 recipients, only five to seven were seropositive at baseline. Spike-specific TCR breadth and depth grew following two AZD1222 doses. In a largely white British group with more females than males, clonal diversity was possibly underestimated.

CDR1 is SQVTM, CDR2 ANQGSEA, per germline. The CDR3 covers 12 residues. V was cut by 6 bases and J by 3 bases, with 11 bases left in between. The assay was immunoSEQ multiplex PCR, and TCRdb's table has in-frame clones only and misses some. Counted here are roughly 150,000 clones, about nine tenths occurring once; the ten biggest clones make up roughly 5%. Concerning this clone: Its antigen is unidentified.

The chain is built from TRBV29-1 and TRBJ1-2; D gene unclear. The material was peripheral blood, obtained on day 0 of AZD1222 vaccination. The clonotype originates from an adult in good health. This chain's CDR3 is CSVTLRDYGYTF. DNA for the CDR3: TGCAGCGTGACCCTCCGGGACTATGGCTACACCTTC. Looking up the rest from reference TRBV29-1 and TRBJ1-2 gives the full variable domain: SAVISQKPSRDICQRGTSLTIQCQVDSQVTMMFWYRQQPGQSLTLIATANQGSEATYESGFVIDKFPISRPNLTFSTLTVSNMSPEDSSIYLCSVTLRDYGYTFGSGTRLTVV.